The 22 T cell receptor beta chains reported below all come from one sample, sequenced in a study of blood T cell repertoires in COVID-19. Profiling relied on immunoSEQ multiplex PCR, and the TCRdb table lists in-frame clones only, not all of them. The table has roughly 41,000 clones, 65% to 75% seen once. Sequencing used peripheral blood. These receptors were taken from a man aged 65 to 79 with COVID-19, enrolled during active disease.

CDR3 residues: CASRTTGWGEKLFF. The CDR3 DNA follows: TGTGCCAGTAGGACGACAGGCTGGGGTGAAAAACTGTTTTTT. The rearrangement links TRBV19 to TRBJ1-4; D may be TRBD1 (6 bases). Germline V CDR1 and CDR2: LNHDA, SQIVND (reference sequence). The V end lost 6 bases, the J end lost 7 bases, and 15 bases lay between the germline ends. The length of the CDR3 is 14 residues.

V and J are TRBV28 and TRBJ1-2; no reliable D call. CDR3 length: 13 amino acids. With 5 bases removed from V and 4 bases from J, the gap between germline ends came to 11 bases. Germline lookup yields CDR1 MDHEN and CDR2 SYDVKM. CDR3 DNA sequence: TGTGCCAGCAGTCCCCCCAACGGCTATGGCTACACCTTC. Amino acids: CASSPPNGYGYTF.

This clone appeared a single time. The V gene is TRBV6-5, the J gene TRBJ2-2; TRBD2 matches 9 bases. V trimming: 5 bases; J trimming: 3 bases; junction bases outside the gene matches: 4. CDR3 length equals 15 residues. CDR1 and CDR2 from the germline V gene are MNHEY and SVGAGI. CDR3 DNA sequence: TGTGCCAGCAGTAGGACTAGCGAGCACACCGGGGAGCTGTTTTTT. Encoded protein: CASSRTSEHTGELFF.

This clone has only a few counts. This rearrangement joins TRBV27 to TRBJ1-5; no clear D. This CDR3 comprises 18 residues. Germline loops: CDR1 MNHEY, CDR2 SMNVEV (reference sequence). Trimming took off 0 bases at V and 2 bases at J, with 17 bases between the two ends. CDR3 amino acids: CASSLSFRTLRGNQPQHF. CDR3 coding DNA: TGTGCCAGCAGTTTATCTTTTCGGACTTTACGTGGCAATCAGCCCCAGCATTTT.

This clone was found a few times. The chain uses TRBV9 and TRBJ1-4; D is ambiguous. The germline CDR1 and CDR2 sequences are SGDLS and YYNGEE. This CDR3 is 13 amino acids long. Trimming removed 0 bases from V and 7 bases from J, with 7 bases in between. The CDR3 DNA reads TGTGCCAGCAGCGTAGGAGGGCGTGAAAAACTGTTTTTT. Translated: CASSVGGREKLFF.

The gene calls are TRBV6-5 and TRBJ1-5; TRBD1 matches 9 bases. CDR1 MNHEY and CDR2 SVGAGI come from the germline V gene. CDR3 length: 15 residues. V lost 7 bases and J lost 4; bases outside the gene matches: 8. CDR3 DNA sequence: TGTGCCAGCAAAGCCGGGACAGGGAGAAATCAGCCCCAGCATTTT. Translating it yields CASKAGTGRNQPQHF.

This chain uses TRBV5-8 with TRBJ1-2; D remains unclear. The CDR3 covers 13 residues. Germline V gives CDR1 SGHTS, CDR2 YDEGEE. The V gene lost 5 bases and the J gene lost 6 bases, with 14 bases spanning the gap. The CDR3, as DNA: TGTGCCAGCAGTCCGGGTGCGAAGAATGGCTACACCTTC. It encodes CASSPGAKNGYTF. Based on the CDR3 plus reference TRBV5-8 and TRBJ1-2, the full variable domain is EAGVTQSPTHLIKTRGQQATLRCSPISGHTSVYWYQQALGLGLQFLLWYDEGEERNRGNFPPRFSGRQFPNYSSELNVNALELEDSALYLCASSPGAKNGYTFGSGTRLTVV.

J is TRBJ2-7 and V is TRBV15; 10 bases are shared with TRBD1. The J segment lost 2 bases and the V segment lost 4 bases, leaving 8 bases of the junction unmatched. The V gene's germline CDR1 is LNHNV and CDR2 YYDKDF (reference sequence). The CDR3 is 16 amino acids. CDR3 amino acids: CATSTLGQGVAYEQYF. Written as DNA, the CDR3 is TGTGCCACCAGCACACTCGGACAGGGGGTTGCCTACGAGCAGTACTTC.

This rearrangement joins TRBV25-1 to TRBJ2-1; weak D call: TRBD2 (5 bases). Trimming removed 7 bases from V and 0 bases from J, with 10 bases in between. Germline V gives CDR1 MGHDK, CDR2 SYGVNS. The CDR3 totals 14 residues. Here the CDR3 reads CASNRGNSYNEQFF. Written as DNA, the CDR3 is TGTGCCAGCAACCGAGGGAACTCCTACAATGAGCAGTTCTTC.

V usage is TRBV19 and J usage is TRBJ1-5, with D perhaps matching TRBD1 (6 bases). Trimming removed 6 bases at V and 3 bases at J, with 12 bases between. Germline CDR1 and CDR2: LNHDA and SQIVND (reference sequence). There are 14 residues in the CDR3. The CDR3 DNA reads TGTGCCAGTAGACAAAGACAGGACAATCAGCCCCAGCATTTT. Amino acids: CASRQRQDNQPQHF.

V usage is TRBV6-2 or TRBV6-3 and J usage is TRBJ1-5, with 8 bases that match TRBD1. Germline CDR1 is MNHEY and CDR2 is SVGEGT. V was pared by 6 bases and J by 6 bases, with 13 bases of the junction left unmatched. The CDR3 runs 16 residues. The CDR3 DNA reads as TGTGCCAGCAGCCTAGGCTGGCAGGGGGCAGCTCAGCCCCAGCATTTT. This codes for CASSLGWQGAAQPQHF.

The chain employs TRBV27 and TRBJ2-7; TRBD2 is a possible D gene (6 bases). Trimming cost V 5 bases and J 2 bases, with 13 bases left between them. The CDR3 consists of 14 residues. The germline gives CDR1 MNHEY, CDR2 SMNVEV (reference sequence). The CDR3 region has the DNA TGTGCCAGCAGTCGCGTTAGCGGACCCTACGAGCAGTACTTC. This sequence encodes CASSRVSGPYEQYF.

CDR3 residues: CASSRDRDFYEQYF. DNA of the CDR3: TGCGCCAGCAGCCGGGACAGGGACTTCTACGAGCAGTACTTC. This chain links TRBV4-1 with TRBJ2-7; 9 nucleotides align to TRBD1. V lost 4 bases and J lost 3; bases outside the gene matches: 4. The CDR3 sequence is 14 residues long. The germline V gene encodes CDR1 MGHRA and CDR2 YSYEKL.

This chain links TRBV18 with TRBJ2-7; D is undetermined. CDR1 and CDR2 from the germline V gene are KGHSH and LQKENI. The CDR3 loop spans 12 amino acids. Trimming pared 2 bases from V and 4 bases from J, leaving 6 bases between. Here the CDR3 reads CASSPGPYEQYF. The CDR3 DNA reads TGTGCCAGCTCACCAGGGCCATACGAGCAGTACTTC.

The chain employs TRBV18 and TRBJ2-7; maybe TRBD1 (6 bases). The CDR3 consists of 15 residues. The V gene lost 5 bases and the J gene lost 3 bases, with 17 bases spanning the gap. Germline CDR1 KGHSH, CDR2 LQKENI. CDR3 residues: CASSKSLGTIYEQYF. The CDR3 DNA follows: TGTGCCAGCTCAAAAAGCTTAGGGACAATCTACGAGCAGTACTTC.

CDR3 nucleotides: TGCAGTGCTGGCGGGGCCTACGAGCAGTACTTC. Its protein product is CSAGGAYEQYF. The chain joins TRBV20-1 to TRBJ2-7, with a tentative D call TRBD2 (6 bases). Per the germline V gene, CDR1 is DFQATT and CDR2 is SNEGSKA (reference sequence). The CDR3 has 11 residues. V dropped 5 bases and J dropped 2 bases, with 7 bases sitting between them.

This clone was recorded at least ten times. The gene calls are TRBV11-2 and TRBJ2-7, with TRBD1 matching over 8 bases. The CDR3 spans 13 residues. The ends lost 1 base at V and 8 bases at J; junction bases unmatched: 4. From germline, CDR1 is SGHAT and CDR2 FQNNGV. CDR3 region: CASSLAGGRQQYF. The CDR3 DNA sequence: TGTGCCAGCAGCTTAGCAGGGGGCAGACAGCAGTACTTC.

The CDR3 DNA follows: TGTGCCAGCTCACCAGAGAATCAGGGCCCCTCTAGGAAACTGTTTTTT. It codes for CASSPENQGPSRKLFF. The V call is TRBV18, the J call TRBJ1-4; a possible D gene is TRBD1 (5 bases). Trimming removed 2 bases at V and 11 bases at J, with 21 bases between. Germline values: CDR1 KGHSH, CDR2 LQKENI. This CDR3 is 16 amino acids long.

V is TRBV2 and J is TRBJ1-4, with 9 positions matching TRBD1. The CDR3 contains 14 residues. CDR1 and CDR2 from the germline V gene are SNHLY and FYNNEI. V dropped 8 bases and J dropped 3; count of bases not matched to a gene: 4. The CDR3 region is CASLTGGANEKLFF. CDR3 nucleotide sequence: TGTGCCAGCTTGACAGGGGGAGCTAATGAAAAACTGTTTTTT.

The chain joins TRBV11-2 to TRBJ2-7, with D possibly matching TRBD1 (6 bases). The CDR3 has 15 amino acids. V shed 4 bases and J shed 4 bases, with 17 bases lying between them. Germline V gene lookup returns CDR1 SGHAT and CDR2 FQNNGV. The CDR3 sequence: CASSSPRGQFYEQYF. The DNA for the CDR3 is TGTGCCAGCAGCTCCCCCCGTGGACAGTTTTACGAGCAGTACTTC.

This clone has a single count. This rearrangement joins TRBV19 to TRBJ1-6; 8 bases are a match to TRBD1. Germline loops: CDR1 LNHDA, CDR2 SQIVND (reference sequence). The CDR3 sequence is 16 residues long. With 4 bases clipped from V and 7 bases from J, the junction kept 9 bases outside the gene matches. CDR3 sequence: CASSTRTGLGNSPLHF. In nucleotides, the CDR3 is TGTGCCAGTAGTACCCGGACAGGGTTGGGCAATTCACCCCTCCACTTT.

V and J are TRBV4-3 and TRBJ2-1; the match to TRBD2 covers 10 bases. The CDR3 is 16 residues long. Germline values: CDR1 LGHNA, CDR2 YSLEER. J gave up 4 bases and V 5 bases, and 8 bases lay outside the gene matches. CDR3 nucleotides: TGCGCCAGCAGCAATTCGCTAGCGGGGGCATACAATGAGCAGTTCTTC. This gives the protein CASSNSLAGAYNEQFF.